A single sample gave rise to the 14 T cell receptor beta chains below, sequenced in a study of blood T cell repertoires in COVID-19. Data came from immunoSEQ multiplex PCR; TCRdb stores just in-frame clones and leaves some out. Here the sample spans around 70,000 clones, 80% being singletons. The sequencing input was peripheral blood. These receptors all come from a human donor in a cohort sampled during active COVID-19.

The chain is built from TRBV5-6 and TRBJ1-1; 12 bases are shared with TRBD1. Trimming removed 4 bases from V and 3 bases from J; junction bases left unmatched: 10. This CDR3 has 17 residues. The germline CDR1 and CDR2 sequences are SGHDT and YYEEEE. The CDR3 DNA reads TGTGCCAGCAGCGCCGGGACAGGGGGCGTTTTGGACACTGAAGCTTTCTTT. As protein: CASSAGTGGVLDTEAFF. Full variable domain (outside the CDR3, taken from reference TRBV5-6 and TRBJ1-1): DAGVTQSPTHLIKTRGQQVTLRCSPKSGHDTVSWYQQALGQGPQFIFQYYEEEERQRGNFPDRFSGHQFPNYSSELNVNALLLGDSALYLCASSAGTGGVLDTEAFFGQGTRLTVV.

The rearrangement joins TRBV6-1 to TRBJ2-3; 10 bases align to TRBD2. This CDR3 region has 17 residues. Trimming at V came to 0 bases and at J to 5 bases, leaving 8 bases not matched to a gene. The germline CDR1 and CDR2 sequences are MNHNS and SASEGT. As DNA, the CDR3 is TGTGCCAGCAGTGAAGCGATCAGCGGGAGGGTGAGAGATACGCAGTATTTT. As protein: CASSEAISGRVRDTQYF.

This clone was detected a few times. V is TRBV27 and J is TRBJ2-3; 10 bases agree with TRBD2. There are 14 residues in the CDR3. Germline V lookup: CDR1 MNHEY, CDR2 SMNVEV (reference sequence). Trimming at V came to 2 bases and at J to 5 bases, leaving 1 base not matched to a gene. CDR3 sequence reads: CASSLRLAGDTQYF. Written as DNA, the CDR3 is TGTGCCAGCAGTTTACGACTAGCGGGAGATACGCAGTATTTT.

In DNA form, the CDR3 reads TGCGCCAGCAGCCAAGGAGGGGGTGGGAATTCACCCCTCCACTTT. Translating it yields CASSQGGGGNSPLHF. This sequence joins TRBV4-1 and TRBJ1-6, with a tentative D call TRBD1 (6 bases). Germline CDR1 is MGHRA and CDR2 is YSYEKL. There are 15 residues in the CDR3. V lost 1 base and J 7 bases, leaving 11 bases between the germline ends.

The chain couples TRBV6-2 or TRBV6-3 to TRBJ1-1; D might be TRBD1 (6 bases). Trimming removed 6 bases at V and 8 bases at J, with 13 bases between. There are 12 residues in the CDR3. Germline V CDR1 and CDR2: MNHEY, SVGEGT. The CDR3 here is CASSRGQREAFF. CDR3 sequence (DNA): TGTGCCAGCAGCCGCGGACAGAGGGAAGCTTTCTTT.

This sequence joins TRBV5-6 and TRBJ1-1; possibly TRBD1 for D (5 bases). The V end lost 0 bases, the J end lost 1 base, and 10 bases lay between the germline ends. Germline V lookup: CDR1 SGHDT, CDR2 YYEEEE. The CDR3 is made up of 15 amino acids. CDR3 sequence (DNA): TGTGCCAGCAGCTTGGTCCCAGGGCCGAACACTGAAGCTTTCTTT. Protein sequence: CASSLVPGPNTEAFF.

J is TRBJ2-3 and V is TRBV2, with D perhaps matching TRBD2 (6 bases). The CDR3 covers 15 residues. Germline values: CDR1 SNHLY, CDR2 FYNNEI. Trimming stripped 2 bases from V and 2 bases from J, with 11 bases between. CDR3: CASSELAGNTDTQYF. The CDR3 coding sequence is TGTGCCAGCAGTGAACTGGCGGGGAACACAGATACGCAGTATTTT. The whole variable domain, remainder taken from reference TRBV2 and TRBJ2-3, is EPEVTQTPSHQVTQMGQEVILRCVPISNHLYFYWYRQILGQKVEFLVSFYNNEISEKSEIFDDQFSVERPDGSNFTLKIRSTKLEDSAMYFCASSELAGNTDTQYFGPGTRLTVL.

The chain links TRBV4-3 to TRBJ1-1; no clear D. The CDR3 has 15 amino acids. Germline CDR1 and CDR2: LGHNA and YSLEER. V was trimmed by 1 base and J by 1 base, leaving 10 bases between them. CDR3 region: CASSQGARQNTEAFF. The CDR3 DNA is TGCGCCAGCAGCCAAGGGGCCAGACAGAACACTGAAGCTTTCTTT.

The genes are TRBV28 and TRBJ1-4, with D unresolved. V was pared by 3 bases and J by 5 bases, with 10 bases between. The CDR3 is 14 residues long. From germline, CDR1 is MDHEN and CDR2 SYDVKM. The CDR3 here is CASSLGRRNEKLFF. In DNA form, the CDR3 reads TGTGCCAGCAGTTTGGGCAGGAGGAATGAAAAACTGTTTTTT.

The chain joins TRBV2 to TRBJ2-7; possibly TRBD2 for D (6 bases). CDR1 is SNHLY, CDR2 FYNNEI, per germline. This CDR3 comprises 14 residues. The V gene lost 2 bases and the J gene lost 6 bases, with 14 bases spanning the gap. The CDR3 spells CASSERRGSVEQYF. In nucleotides, the CDR3 is TGTGCCAGCAGTGAAAGGCGGGGTTCGGTCGAGCAGTACTTC.

V usage is TRBV28 and J usage is TRBJ1-2; D is uncertain. Trimming removed 6 bases at V and 1 base at J, with 12 bases between. CDR3 size: 14 residues. Looked up from germline, CDR1 is MDHEN and CDR2 is SYDVKM. CDR3 in amino acids: CASREGVLNYGYTF. For the CDR3, the DNA is TGTGCCAGCAGAGAGGGCGTGCTTAACTATGGCTACACCTTC.

The chain joins TRBV12-3 or TRBV12-4 to TRBJ2-5; the match to TRBD2 covers 9 bases. V dropped 9 bases and J dropped 5; count of bases not matched to a gene: 7. CDR3 size: 13 residues. The CDR3 loop is CASRAGGSETQYF. CDR3 nucleotide sequence: TGTGCCAGTAGGGCGGGAGGGAGTGAGACCCAGTACTTC.

Only one count was recorded for this clone. V gene TRBV7-3 combines with J gene TRBJ2-5, with TRBD2 matching over 9 bases. CDR1 and CDR2 from the germline V gene are SGHTA and FQGTGA. The J segment lost 4 bases and the V segment lost 2 bases, leaving 5 bases of the junction unmatched. The CDR3 length is 15 residues. The CDR3 DNA sequence: TGTGCCAGCAGCTTAGCGGGAGGGTCTGGAGAGACCCAGTACTTC. Translation gives CASSLAGGSGETQYF.

The chain joins TRBV30 to TRBJ2-7; D possibly corresponds to TRBD2 (5 bases). This CDR3 is 10 amino acids long. Germline CDR1 is GTSNPN and CDR2 is SVGIG (reference sequence). V shed 8 bases and J shed 6 bases, with 11 bases lying between them. The CDR3, as DNA: TGTGCCCGTCCCCGGGGCGAGCAGTACTTC. Amino acids: CARPRGEQYF.